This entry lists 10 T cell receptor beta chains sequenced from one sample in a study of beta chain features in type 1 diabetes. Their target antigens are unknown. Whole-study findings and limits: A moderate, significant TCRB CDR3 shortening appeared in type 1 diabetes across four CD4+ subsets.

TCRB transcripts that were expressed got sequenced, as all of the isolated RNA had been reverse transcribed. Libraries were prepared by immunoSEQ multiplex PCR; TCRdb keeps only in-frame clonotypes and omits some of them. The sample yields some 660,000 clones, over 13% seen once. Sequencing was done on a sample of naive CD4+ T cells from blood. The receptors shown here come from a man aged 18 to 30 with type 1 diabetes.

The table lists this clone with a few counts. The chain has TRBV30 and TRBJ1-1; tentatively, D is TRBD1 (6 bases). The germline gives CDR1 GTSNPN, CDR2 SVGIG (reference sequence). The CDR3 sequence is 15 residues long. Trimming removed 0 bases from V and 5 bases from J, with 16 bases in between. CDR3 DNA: TGTGCCTGGAGTGTATGGCGGGGGCGTGGTACTGAAGCTTTCTTT. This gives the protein CAWSVWRGRGTEAFF.

The CDR3 loop is CATYSGGTDTQYF. As DNA, the CDR3 is TGTGCCACTTACTCAGGGGGAACAGATACGCAGTATTTT. The V call is TRBV6-5, the J call TRBJ2-3, with 7 positions matching TRBD1. Germline assignment: CDR1 MNHEY and CDR2 SVGAGI. The trim removed 10 bases at V and 3 bases at J, leaving 7 bases unmatched. The CDR3 extends over 13 amino acids.

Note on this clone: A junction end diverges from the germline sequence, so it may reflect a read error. The DNA of the CDR3 is TGTGCTAGCAGCTTCGTGGAGACAGATACGCAGTATTTT. As protein: CASSFVETDTQYF. The chain employs TRBV7-7 and TRBJ2-3; no reliable D call. Germline lookup yields CDR1 SSHAT and CDR2 FNYEAQ (reference sequence). The CDR3 is 13 residues long.

CDR3 sequence (DNA): TGTGCCAGCAGCCAGGATTTTGGAATCTCTGGAAACACCATATATTTT. This encodes CASSQDFGISGNTIYF. V usage is TRBV4-2 and J usage is TRBJ1-3, with D uncertain. V was cut by 3 bases and J by 0 bases, with 12 bases left in between. CDR3 size: 16 residues. Germline V gene sequence: CDR1 LGHNA, CDR2 YNFKEQ.

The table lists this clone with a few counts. The CDR3 sequence: CSAIKTGPNTEAFF. In DNA, the CDR3 is TGCAGCGCTATAAAGACAGGGCCGAACACTGAAGCTTTCTTT. The V call is TRBV29-1, the J call TRBJ1-1; 7 nucleotides match TRBD1. V was clipped by 7 bases and J by 1 base; unmatched bases: 9. The CDR3 totals 14 residues. CDR1 is SQVTM and CDR2 is ANQGSEA in the germline V gene.

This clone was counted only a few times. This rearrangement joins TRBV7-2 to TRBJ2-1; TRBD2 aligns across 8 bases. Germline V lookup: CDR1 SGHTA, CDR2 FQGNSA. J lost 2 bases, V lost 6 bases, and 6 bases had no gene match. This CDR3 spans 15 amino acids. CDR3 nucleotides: TGTGCCAGCAGTTTTAGCGGGACCCCCTACAATGAGCAGTTCTTC. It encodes CASSFSGTPYNEQFF.

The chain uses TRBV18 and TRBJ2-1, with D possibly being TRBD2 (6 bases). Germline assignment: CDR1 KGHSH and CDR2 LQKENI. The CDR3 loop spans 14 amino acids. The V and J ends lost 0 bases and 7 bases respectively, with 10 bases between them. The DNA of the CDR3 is TGTGCCAGCTCACCACCTACGGGGGAAAATGAGCAGTTCTTC. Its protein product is CASSPPTGENEQFF. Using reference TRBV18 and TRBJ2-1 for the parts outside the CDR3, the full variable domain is NAGVMQNPRHLVRRRGQEARLRCSPMKGHSHVYWYRQLPEEGLKFMVYLQKENIIDESGMPKERFSAEFPKEGPSILRIQQVVRGDSAAYFCASSPPTGENEQFFGPGTRLTVL.

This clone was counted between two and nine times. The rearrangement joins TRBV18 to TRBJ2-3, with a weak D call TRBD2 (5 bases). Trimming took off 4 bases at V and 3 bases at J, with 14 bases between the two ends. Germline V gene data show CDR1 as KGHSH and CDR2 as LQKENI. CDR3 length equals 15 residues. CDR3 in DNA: TGTGCCAGCTCACATAGCGAGGGCCGAACAGATACGCAGTATTTT. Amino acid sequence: CASSHSEGRTDTQYF.

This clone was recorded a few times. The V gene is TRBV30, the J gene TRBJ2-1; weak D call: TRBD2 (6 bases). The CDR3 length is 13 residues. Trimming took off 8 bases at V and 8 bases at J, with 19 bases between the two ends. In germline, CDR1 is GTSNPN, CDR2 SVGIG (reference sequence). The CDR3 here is CAAFAGPWDEQFF. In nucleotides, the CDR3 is TGTGCCGCATTTGCGGGACCCTGGGATGAGCAGTTCTTC.

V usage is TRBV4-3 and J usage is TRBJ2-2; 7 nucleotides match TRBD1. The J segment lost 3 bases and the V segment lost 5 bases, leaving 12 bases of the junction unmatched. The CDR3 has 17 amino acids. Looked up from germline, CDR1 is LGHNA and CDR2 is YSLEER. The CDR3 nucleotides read TGCGCCAGCAGCTTGAGACAGGGCCTGGTGGACACCGGGGAGCTGTTTTTT. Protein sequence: CASSLRQGLVDTGELFF.